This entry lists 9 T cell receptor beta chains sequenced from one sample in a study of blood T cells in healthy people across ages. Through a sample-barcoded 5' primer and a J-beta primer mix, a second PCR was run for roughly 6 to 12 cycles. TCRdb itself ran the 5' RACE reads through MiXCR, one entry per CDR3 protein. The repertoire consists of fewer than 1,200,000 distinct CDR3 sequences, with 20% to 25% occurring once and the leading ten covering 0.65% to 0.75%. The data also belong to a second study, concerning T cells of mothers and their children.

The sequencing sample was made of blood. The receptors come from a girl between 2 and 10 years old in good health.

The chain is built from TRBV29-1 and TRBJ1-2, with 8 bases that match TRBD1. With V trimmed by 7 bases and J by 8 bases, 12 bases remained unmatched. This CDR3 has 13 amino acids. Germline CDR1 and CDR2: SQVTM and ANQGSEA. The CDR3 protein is CSGGTGVDGGYTF. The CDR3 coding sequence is TGCAGCGGCGGGACAGGAGTAGACGGCGGCTACACCTTC.

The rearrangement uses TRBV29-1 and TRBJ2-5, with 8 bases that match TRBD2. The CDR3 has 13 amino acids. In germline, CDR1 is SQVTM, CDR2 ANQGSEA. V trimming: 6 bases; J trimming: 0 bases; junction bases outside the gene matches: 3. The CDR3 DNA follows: TGCAGCGTCGTAGCGGGGTACCAAGAGACCCAGTACTTC. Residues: CSVVAGYQETQYF.

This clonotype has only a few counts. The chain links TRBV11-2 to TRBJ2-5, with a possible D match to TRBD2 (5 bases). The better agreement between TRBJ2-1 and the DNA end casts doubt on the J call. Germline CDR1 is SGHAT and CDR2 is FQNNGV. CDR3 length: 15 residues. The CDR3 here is CASSSMGYGVNEQFF. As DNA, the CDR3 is TGTGCCAGCAGCTCTATGGGCTACGGGGTCAATGAGCAGTTCTTC.

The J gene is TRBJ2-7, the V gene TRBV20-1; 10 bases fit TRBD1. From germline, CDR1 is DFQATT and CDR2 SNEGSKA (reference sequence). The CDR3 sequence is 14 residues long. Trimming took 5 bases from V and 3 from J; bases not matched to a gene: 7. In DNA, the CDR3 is TGCAGTGCTCAGCCTGGGACAGGGGACTACGAGCAGTACTTC. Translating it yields CSAQPGTGDYEQYF.

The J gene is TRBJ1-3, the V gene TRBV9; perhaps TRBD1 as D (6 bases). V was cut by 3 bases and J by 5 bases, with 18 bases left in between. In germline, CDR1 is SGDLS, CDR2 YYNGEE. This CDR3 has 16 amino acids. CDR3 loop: CASSERDHRERNTIYF. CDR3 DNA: TGTGCCAGCAGCGAGCGAGATCACAGGGAAAGAAACACCATATATTTT.

CDR3 DNA sequence: TGCAGCCCCCCAGCTAGCGGTGGCTCCTACGAGCAGTACTTC. Amino acid sequence: CSPPASGGSYEQYF. The rearrangement links TRBV29-1 to TRBJ2-7, with 7 positions matching TRBD2. The CDR3 runs to 14 residues. V lost 8 bases to trimming and J lost 0 bases; unmatched junction nucleotides: 10. Germline V lookup: CDR1 SQVTM, CDR2 ANQGSEA.

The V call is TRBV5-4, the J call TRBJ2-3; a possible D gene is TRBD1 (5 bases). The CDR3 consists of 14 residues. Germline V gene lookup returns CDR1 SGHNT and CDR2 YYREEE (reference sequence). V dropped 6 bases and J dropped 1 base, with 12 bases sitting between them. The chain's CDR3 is CASKQGRGTDTQYF. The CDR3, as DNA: TGTGCCAGCAAGCAGGGCAGGGGCACAGATACGCAGTATTTT.

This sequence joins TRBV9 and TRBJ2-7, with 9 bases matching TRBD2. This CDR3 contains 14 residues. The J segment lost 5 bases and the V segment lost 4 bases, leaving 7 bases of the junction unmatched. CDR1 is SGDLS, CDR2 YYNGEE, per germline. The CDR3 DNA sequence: TGTGCCAGCAGCCTCTCTAGCGGGGATCACGAGCAGTACTTC. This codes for CASSLSSGDHEQYF. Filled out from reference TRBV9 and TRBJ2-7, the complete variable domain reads DSGVTQTPKHLITATGQRVTLRCSPRSGDLSVYWYQQSLDQGLQFLIQYYNGEERAKGNILERFSAQQFPDLHSELNLSSLELGDSALYFCASSLSSGDHEQYFGPGTRLTVT.

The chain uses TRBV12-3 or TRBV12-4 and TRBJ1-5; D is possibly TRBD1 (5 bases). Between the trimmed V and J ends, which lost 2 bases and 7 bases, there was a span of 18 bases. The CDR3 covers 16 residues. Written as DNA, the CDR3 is TGTGCCAGCAGTTTACTCGTCGCAGGGCCGGGACAGCCCCAGCATTTT. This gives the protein CASSLLVAGPGQPQHF.